These T cell receptor beta chains were read from a single sample in a study of T cell changes during pregnancy in multiple sclerosis. TCRdb keeps only in-frame clones here, not all; method: immunoSEQ multiplex PCR. The sample shows around 40,000 clones, around 92% of them seen only once. Sequenced material: CD4+ T cells from peripheral blood mononuclear cells, taken in the second trimester of pregnancy. The receptors were gathered from a female donor in good health, enrolled as a control in a pregnancy study. Each CDR3 is given with its conserved first and last residue. Each record gives: V gene, D gene, J gene, clone size, CDR3 DNA, CDR3 protein. A D gene is named only where the DNA matches it firmly. Clone size appears in some rows only: once, few, many, or a class for an expanded clone.

v_gene: TRBV5-1
d_gene: TRBD1
j_gene: TRBJ1-1
abundance: once
CDR3nt: TGCGCCAGCAAACGGACGGGACAGGACCCTAATCCAATGTTCTTT
CDR3aa: CASKRTGQDPNPMFF

v_gene: TRBV9
d_gene: -
j_gene: TRBJ2-7
abundance: -
CDR3nt: TGTGCCAGCAGCGCAACACAGGGTGGCTACGAGCAGTACTTC
CDR3aa: CASSATQGGYEQYF

v_gene: TRBV6-6
d_gene: -
j_gene: TRBJ1-5
abundance: -
CDR3nt: TGTGCCAGCAGCGACAGAACCAATCAGCCCCAGCATTTT
CDR3aa: CASSDRTNQPQHF

v_gene: TRBV7-9
d_gene: -
j_gene: TRBJ2-3
abundance: -
CDR3nt: TGTGCCAGCAGCTTGTCTATGATTCCGGATACGCAGTATTTT
CDR3aa: CASSLSMIPDTQYF

v_gene: TRBV29-1
d_gene: -
j_gene: TRBJ1-3
abundance: once
CDR3nt: TGCAGCGTTGAATCGGGAATCGGAAACACCATATATTTT
CDR3aa: CSVESGIGNTIYF

v_gene: TRBV19
d_gene: TRBD1
j_gene: TRBJ1-2
abundance: few
CDR3nt: TGTGCCAGTAGTAAACAGGGGGCTAACTATGGCTACACCTTC
CDR3aa: CASSKQGANYGYTF

v_gene: TRBV7-9
d_gene: TRBD1
j_gene: TRBJ2-7
abundance: -
CDR3nt: TGTGCCAGCAGCTCAGGGACAGGGGTCCACGAGCAGTACTTC
CDR3aa: CASSSGTGVHEQYF

v_gene: TRBV2
d_gene: -
j_gene: TRBJ1-6
abundance: -
CDR3nt: TGTGCCAGCACGCGGGGGTATAATTCACCCCTCCACTTT
CDR3aa: CASTRGYNSPLHF

v_gene: TRBV7-9
d_gene: -
j_gene: TRBJ1-2
abundance: -
CDR3nt: TGTGCCAGCAGCTTCGGAGGGAGCTATGGCTACACCTTC
CDR3aa: CASSFGGSYGYTF

v_gene: TRBV5-4
d_gene: -
j_gene: TRBJ1-5
abundance: -
CDR3nt: TGTGCCAGCAGCCGGGACACCAATCAGCCCCAGCATTTT
CDR3aa: CASSRDTNQPQHF

v_gene: TRBV25-1
d_gene: TRBD1
j_gene: TRBJ2-1
abundance: -
CDR3nt: TGTGCCAGCAGTGAATTCATCGGGACAGCCCCCTACAATGAGCAGTTCTTC
CDR3aa: CASSEFIGTAPYNEQFF

v_gene: TRBV9
d_gene: -
j_gene: TRBJ2-4
abundance: -
CDR3nt: TGTGCCAGCAGCCCGCAAGTCAGGGCTTGGGAAAACATTCAGTACTTC
CDR3aa: CASSPQVRAWENIQYF

v_gene: TRBV27
d_gene: -
j_gene: TRBJ2-7
abundance: -
CDR3nt: TGTGCCAGCAGTCAGATATCCGGGACATATTATTCTGCCTACGAGCAGTACTTC
CDR3aa: CASSQISGTYYSAYEQYF

v_gene: TRBV27
d_gene: -
j_gene: TRBJ2-1
abundance: -
CDR3nt: TGTGCCAGCAGTCCCATAAACAGGGGGGGATACAATGAGCAGTTCTTC
CDR3aa: CASSPINRGGYNEQFF

v_gene: TRBV30
d_gene: -
j_gene: TRBJ1-1
abundance: -
CDR3nt: TGTGCCTGGACAATCAGGGCAGGAACTGAAGCTTTCTTT
CDR3aa: CAWTIRAGTEAFF

v_gene: TRBV7-2
d_gene: -
j_gene: TRBJ2-7
abundance: -
CDR3nt: TGTGCCAGCAGCTCACAGGGCTACGAGCAGTACTTC
CDR3aa: CASSSQGYEQYF

v_gene: TRBV6-6
d_gene: -
j_gene: TRBJ1-4
abundance: -
CDR3nt: TGTGCCAGCAGTTACCTCACCGCGCCTAATGAAAAACTGTTTTTT
CDR3aa: CASSYLTAPNEKLFF

v_gene: TRBV2
d_gene: -
j_gene: TRBJ1-1
abundance: once
CDR3nt: TGTGCCAGCAGTGAGGGTCCGGGAAGGACTGAAGCTTTCTTT
CDR3aa: CASSEGPGRTEAFF

v_gene: TRBV2
d_gene: TRBD1
j_gene: TRBJ2-6
abundance: -
CDR3nt: TGTGCCAGCAGTGGGAGGGAGAGGTACCGGGACAGGGTATCTGGGGCCAACGTCCTGACTTTC
CDR3aa: CASSGRERYRDRVSGANVLTF

v_gene: TRBV18
d_gene: -
j_gene: TRBJ2-5
abundance: -
CDR3nt: TGTGCCAGCTCACCCCAGGGGACACAAGAGACCCAGTACTTC
CDR3aa: CASSPQGTQETQYF

v_gene: TRBV11-2
d_gene: -
j_gene: TRBJ1-3
abundance: -
CDR3nt: TGTGCCAGCAGCCCTTACCCCCTTAGCTCTGGAAACACCATATATTTT
CDR3aa: CASSPYPLSSGNTIYF

v_gene: TRBV30
d_gene: TRBD1
j_gene: TRBJ2-7
abundance: -
CDR3nt: TGTGCCTGGAGGCCGGGACAGGGGTTGCCCTACGAGCAGTACTTC
CDR3aa: CAWRPGQGLPYEQYF

v_gene: TRBV7-3
d_gene: TRBD2
j_gene: TRBJ2-1
abundance: -
CDR3nt: TGTGCCAGCAGCTACGGGACTACTGATGAGCAGTTCTTC
CDR3aa: CASSYGTTDEQFF

v_gene: TRBV9
d_gene: -
j_gene: TRBJ2-7
abundance: -
CDR3nt: TGTGCCAGCAGCGCTGCGGGGACAGCGAACCACGAGCAGTACTTC
CDR3aa: CASSAAGTANHEQYF

v_gene: TRBV18
d_gene: TRBD2
j_gene: TRBJ2-3
abundance: -
CDR3nt: TGTGCCAGCTCGCCGCGGGGACTAGCGGGGAACACAGATACGCAGTATTTT
CDR3aa: CASSPRGLAGNTDTQYF

v_gene: TRBV9
d_gene: TRBD1
j_gene: TRBJ2-3
abundance: -
CDR3nt: TGTGCCAGCAGCGACAGACAGGGGCAGACAGATACGCAGTATTTT
CDR3aa: CASSDRQGQTDTQYF

v_gene: TRBV7-9
d_gene: -
j_gene: TRBJ2-5
abundance: -
CDR3nt: TGTGCCAGCAGCTTAATCGCGGAGACCCAGTACTTC
CDR3aa: CASSLIAETQYF

v_gene: TRBV28
d_gene: TRBD1
j_gene: TRBJ1-2
abundance: -
CDR3nt: TGTGCCAGCAGCTTACAGGGGGCGGTATATGGCTACACCTTC
CDR3aa: CASSLQGAVYGYTF

v_gene: TRBV7-2
d_gene: TRBD2
j_gene: TRBJ2-1
abundance: -
CDR3nt: TGTGCCAGCAGCTGGTCGGGACTAGAGAGTGGTGAGCAGTTCTTC
CDR3aa: CASSWSGLESGEQFF

v_gene: TRBV28
d_gene: TRBD2
j_gene: TRBJ2-5
abundance: -
CDR3nt: TGTGCCAGCAGTGCCCCTTTTGCGGGAGGGGTGAAGACCCAGTACTTC
CDR3aa: CASSAPFAGGVKTQYF

v_gene: TRBV9
d_gene: TRBD2
j_gene: TRBJ2-3
abundance: -
CDR3nt: TGTGCCAGCAGCGTAGCTCTTTCCAGCGGGGCAGGCAATACGCAGTATTTT
CDR3aa: CASSVALSSGAGNTQYF

v_gene: TRBV6-1
d_gene: TRBD1
j_gene: TRBJ1-1
abundance: -
CDR3nt: TGTGCCAGCGAACGACAGGGTTATACCGGCACTGAAGCTTTCTTT
CDR3aa: CASERQGYTGTEAFF

v_gene: TRBV7-9
d_gene: -
j_gene: TRBJ1-2
abundance: -
CDR3nt: TGTGCCAGCAGCTCCCTCACTCCGGGACACCGCTCCTATGGCTACACCTTC
CDR3aa: CASSSLTPGHRSYGYTF

v_gene: TRBV6-5
d_gene: -
j_gene: TRBJ2-3
abundance: -
CDR3nt: TGTGCCAGCAGTTACAGGGGGATGGATACGCAGTATTTT
CDR3aa: CASSYRGMDTQYF

v_gene: TRBV6-5
d_gene: -
j_gene: TRBJ2-6
abundance: -
CDR3nt: TGTGCCAGCAGTTACTCTGGGGGCTCCGGGGCCAACGTCCTGACTTTC
CDR3aa: CASSYSGGSGANVLTF

v_gene: TRBV19
d_gene: TRBD1
j_gene: TRBJ1-3
abundance: -
CDR3nt: TGTGCCAGTAGTAGTGGACAGGGGAATGGAAACACCATATATTTT
CDR3aa: CASSSGQGNGNTIYF

v_gene: TRBV12-5
d_gene: TRBD1
j_gene: TRBJ2-6
abundance: -
CDR3nt: TGTGCTAGTGCCGCCAGCGAGGGGGCGCCTGGGGCCAACGTCCTGACTTTC
CDR3aa: CASAASEGAPGANVLTF

v_gene: TRBV19
d_gene: -
j_gene: TRBJ1-5
abundance: -
CDR3nt: TGTGCCAGTAGTCCCTTGACAGGCCATCCCAATCAGCCCCAGCATTTT
CDR3aa: CASSPLTGHPNQPQHF

v_gene: TRBV7-9
d_gene: -
j_gene: TRBJ2-1
abundance: -
CDR3nt: TGTGCCAGCAGCTTATCAACCAGTGTTATGGATGAGCAGTTCTTC
CDR3aa: CASSLSTSVMDEQFF

v_gene: TRBV5-1
d_gene: TRBD2
j_gene: TRBJ2-1
abundance: -
CDR3nt: TGCGCCAGCAGCCCAGCAGAGCGGGGGGGCATTATCAATGAGCAGTTCTTC
CDR3aa: CASSPAERGGIINEQFF

v_gene: TRBV6-6
d_gene: TRBD1
j_gene: TRBJ1-5
abundance: -
CDR3nt: TGTGCCAGCAGCTCGCCCGGTACAGGGGCAAATCAGCCCCAGCATTTT
CDR3aa: CASSSPGTGANQPQHF

v_gene: TRBV6-1
d_gene: TRBD1
j_gene: TRBJ1-5
abundance: -
CDR3nt: TGTGCCAGCAGTGAAATCACAGGGGAGAGGTGGCCCCAGCATTTT
CDR3aa: CASSEITGERWPQHF

v_gene: TRBV2
d_gene: TRBD2
j_gene: TRBJ2-5
abundance: -
CDR3nt: TGTGCCACCCTAAATAAGGGTTTCAGCGGGAGCAGGGAGACCCAGTACTTC
CDR3aa: CATLNKGFSGSRETQYF

v_gene: TRBV19
d_gene: -
j_gene: TRBJ2-5
abundance: -
CDR3nt: TGTGCCAGTAGTATGGGACTCCTCTGGGAGACCCAGTACTTC
CDR3aa: CASSMGLLWETQYF

v_gene: TRBV28
d_gene: -
j_gene: TRBJ2-7
abundance: -
CDR3nt: TGTGCCAGCAGTTTCGTAGGCGGTAGCTCCTACGAGCAGTACTTC
CDR3aa: CASSFVGGSSYEQYF

v_gene: TRBV5-1
d_gene: TRBD1
j_gene: TRBJ2-5
abundance: -
CDR3nt: TGCGCCAGCAGCGCGGACAGGGGGCTAGGGACCCAGTACTTC
CDR3aa: CASSADRGLGTQYF

v_gene: TRBV6-5
d_gene: -
j_gene: TRBJ1-5
abundance: -
CDR3nt: TGTGCCAGCAGTTACTCGGAGAGAGATCAGCCCCAGCATTTT
CDR3aa: CASSYSERDQPQHF

v_gene: TRBV7-3
d_gene: -
j_gene: TRBJ2-1
abundance: -
CDR3nt: TGTGCCAGCAGCTCAATGGGCACTAGTAATGAGCAGTTCTTC
CDR3aa: CASSSMGTSNEQFF

v_gene: TRBV19
d_gene: -
j_gene: TRBJ2-5
abundance: -
CDR3nt: TGTGCCAGTAGTTACGGGTTTGGGGGGATAGAGACCCAGTACTTC
CDR3aa: CASSYGFGGIETQYF

v_gene: TRBV9
d_gene: -
j_gene: TRBJ2-3
abundance: -
CDR3nt: TGTGCCAGCAGCGTCAATTCCGGGGATACGCAGTATTTT
CDR3aa: CASSVNSGDTQYF